This T cell receptor (beta chain) was profiled in a study of T cell responses to AZD1222 COVID-19 vaccine. General study findings and limits: The donors showed a predominance of white British ancestry and of females, with possible underestimation of clonal diversity. The peak T cell response came first, and repertoires were sampled only after it.

TCRdb's copy holds only in-frame clones and misses some; the assay was immunoSEQ multiplex PCR. In the table there are roughly 60,000 clones, over 65% of which are singletons. The J segment lost 7 bases and the V segment lost 3 bases, leaving 6 bases of the junction unmatched. Germline CDR1 is MNHNS and CDR2 is SASEGT. The CDR3 has 14 residues. With regard to this clone: Its target is unknown.

The source of this sequence is an adult who received the AZD1222 COVID-19 vaccine. Source: peripheral blood, taken 28 days after the second AZD1222 dose. V is TRBV6-1 and J is TRBJ1-5; 7 nucleotides agree with TRBD1. CDR3 sequence reads: CASSEGRGRQPQHF. CDR3 nucleotide sequence: TGTGCCAGCAGTGAGGGGAGGGGGCGACAGCCCCAGCATTTT.